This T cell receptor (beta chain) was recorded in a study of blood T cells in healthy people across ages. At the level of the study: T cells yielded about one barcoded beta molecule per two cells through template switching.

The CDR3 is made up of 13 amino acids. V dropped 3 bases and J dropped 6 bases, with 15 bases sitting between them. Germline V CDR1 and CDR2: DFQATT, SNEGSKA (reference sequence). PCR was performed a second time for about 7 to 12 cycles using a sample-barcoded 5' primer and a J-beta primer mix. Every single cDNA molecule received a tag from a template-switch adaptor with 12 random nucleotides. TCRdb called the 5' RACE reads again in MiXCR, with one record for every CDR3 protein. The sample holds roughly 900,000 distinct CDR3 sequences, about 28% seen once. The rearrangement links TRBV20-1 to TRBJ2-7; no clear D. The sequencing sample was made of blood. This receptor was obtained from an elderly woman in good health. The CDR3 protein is CSASINSMSEQYF. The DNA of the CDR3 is TGCAGTGCTAGTATAAACTCGATGAGCGAGCAGTACTTC.